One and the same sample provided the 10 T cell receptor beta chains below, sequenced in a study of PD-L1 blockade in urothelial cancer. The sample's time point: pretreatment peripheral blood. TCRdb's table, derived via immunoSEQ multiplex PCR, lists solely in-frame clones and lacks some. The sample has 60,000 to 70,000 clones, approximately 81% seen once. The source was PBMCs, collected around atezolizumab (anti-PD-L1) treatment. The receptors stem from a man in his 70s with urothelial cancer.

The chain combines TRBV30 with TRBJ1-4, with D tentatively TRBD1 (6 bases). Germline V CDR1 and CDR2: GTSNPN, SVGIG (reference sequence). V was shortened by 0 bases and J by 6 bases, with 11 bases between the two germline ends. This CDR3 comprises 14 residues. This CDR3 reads CAWSVDRRDEKLFF. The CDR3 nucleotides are TGTGCCTGGAGTGTTGACAGGAGAGATGAAAAACTGTTTTTT.

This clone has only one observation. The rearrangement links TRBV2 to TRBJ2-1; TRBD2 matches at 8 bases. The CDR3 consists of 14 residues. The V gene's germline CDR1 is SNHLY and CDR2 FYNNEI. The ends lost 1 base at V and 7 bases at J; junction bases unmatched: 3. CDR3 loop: CASSEGGTRNEQFF. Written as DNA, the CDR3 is TGTGCCAGCAGTGAAGGGGGGACTAGGAATGAGCAGTTCTTC. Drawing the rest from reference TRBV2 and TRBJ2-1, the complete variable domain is EPEVTQTPSHQVTQMGQEVILRCVPISNHLYFYWYRQILGQKVEFLVSFYNNEISEKSEIFDDQFSVERPDGSNFTLKIRSTKLEDSAMYFCASSEGGTRNEQFFGPGTRLTVL.

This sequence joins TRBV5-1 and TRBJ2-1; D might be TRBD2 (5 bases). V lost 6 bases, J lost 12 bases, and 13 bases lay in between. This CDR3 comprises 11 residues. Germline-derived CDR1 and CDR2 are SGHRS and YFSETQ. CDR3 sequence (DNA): TGCGCCAGCACGGGGTTTTGGGGGCAGTTCTTC. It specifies CASTGFWGQFF.

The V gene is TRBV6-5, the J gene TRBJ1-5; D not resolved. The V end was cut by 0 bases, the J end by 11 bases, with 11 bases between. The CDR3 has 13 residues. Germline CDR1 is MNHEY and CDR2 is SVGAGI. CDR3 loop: CASSYSSGRSQHF. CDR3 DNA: TGTGCCAGCAGTTACTCCTCGGGGAGATCCCAGCATTTT.

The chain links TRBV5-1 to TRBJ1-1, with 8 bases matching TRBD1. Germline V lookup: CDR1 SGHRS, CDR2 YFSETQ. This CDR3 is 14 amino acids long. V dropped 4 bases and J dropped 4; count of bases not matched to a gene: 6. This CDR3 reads CASSLDRGITEAFF. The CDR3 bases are TGCGCCAGCAGCCTCGACAGGGGAATCACTGAAGCTTTCTTT.

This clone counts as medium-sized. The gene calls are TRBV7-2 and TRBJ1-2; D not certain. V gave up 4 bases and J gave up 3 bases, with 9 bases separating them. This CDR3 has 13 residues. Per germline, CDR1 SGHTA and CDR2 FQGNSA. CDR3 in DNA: TGTGCCAGCAGCTCCCAACGAGACTATGGCTACACCTTC. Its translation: CASSSQRDYGYTF.

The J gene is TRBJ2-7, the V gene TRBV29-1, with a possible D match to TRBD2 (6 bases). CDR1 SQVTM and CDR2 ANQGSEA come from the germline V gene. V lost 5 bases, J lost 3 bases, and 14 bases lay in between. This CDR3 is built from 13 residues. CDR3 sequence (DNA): TGCAGCGTTAGTTCCGGGACTGGCTACGAGCAGTACTTC. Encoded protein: CSVSSGTGYEQYF.

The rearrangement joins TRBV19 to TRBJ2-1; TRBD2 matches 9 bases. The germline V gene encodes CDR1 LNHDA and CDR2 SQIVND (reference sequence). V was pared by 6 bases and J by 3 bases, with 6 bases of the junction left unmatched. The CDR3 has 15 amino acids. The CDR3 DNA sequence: TGTGCCAGTAGGAGGACTAGCGTCTACTACAATGAGCAGTTCTTC. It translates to CASRRTSVYYNEQFF.

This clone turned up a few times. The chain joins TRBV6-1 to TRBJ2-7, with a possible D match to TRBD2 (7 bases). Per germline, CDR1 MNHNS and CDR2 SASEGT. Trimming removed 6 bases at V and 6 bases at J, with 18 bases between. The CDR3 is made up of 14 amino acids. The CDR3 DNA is TGTGCCAGCAGCTCTAATCCCGCGGGGGCCGAGCAGTACTTC. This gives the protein CASSSNPAGAEQYF.

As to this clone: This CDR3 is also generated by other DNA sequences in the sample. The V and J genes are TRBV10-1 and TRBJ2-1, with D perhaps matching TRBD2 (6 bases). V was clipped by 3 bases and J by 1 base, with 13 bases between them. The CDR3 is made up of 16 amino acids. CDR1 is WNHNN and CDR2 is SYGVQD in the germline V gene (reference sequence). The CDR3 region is CASSEERAGSYNEQFF. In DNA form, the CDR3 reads TGCGCCAGCAGTGAAGAGCGGGCCGGGTCCTACAATGAGCAGTTCTTC.